These 9 T cell receptor beta chains originate from one sample sequenced in a study of monozygotic twins with inflammatory bowel disease. With the 5' RACE reads reprocessed, TCRdb shows one record per CDR3 protein and no DNA. Recorded for this sample: 330,000 or so distinct CDR3 sequences. Material: blood. All receptors derive from a human donor with ulcerative colitis or Crohn's disease, or a healthy co-twin of an affected twin (not recorded which).

This chain joins TRBV27 and TRBJ1-1; the D call from TCRdb, TRBD1, cannot be confirmed without DNA. The CDR3 has 15 residues. CDR1 and CDR2 from the germline V gene are MNHEY and SMNVEV (reference sequence). CDR3 sequence reads: CASSLSGNMNTEAFF.

The CDR3: CASSEHSHYGYTF. The chain employs TRBV25-1 and TRBJ1-2. Germline CDR1 is MGHDK and CDR2 is SYGVNS. The CDR3 totals 13 residues.

This chain uses TRBV13 with TRBJ2-5; TCRdb names TRBD2, which stays unverified in the absence of DNA. CDR3 size: 15 residues. From germline, CDR1 is PRHDT and CDR2 FYEKMQ (reference sequence). CDR3 loop: CASSLGASGAKTQYF.

V and J are TRBV5-1 and TRBJ2-1. The CDR3 is 13 amino acids. CDR1 is SGHRS, CDR2 YFSETQ, per germline. This CDR3 is CASSSLTDFVQFF.

The chain employs TRBV12-3 or TRBV12-4 and TRBJ2-1. CDR3 length: 16 residues. The CDR3 protein is CASSLFLDPTYNEQFF.

The chain couples TRBV7-9 to TRBJ2-1. The CDR3 has 13 amino acids. Germline V gene sequence: CDR1 SEHNR, CDR2 FQNEAQ (reference sequence). CDR3 sequence reads: CASSSDNYNEQFF.

The rearrangement links TRBV6-1 to TRBJ1-4; TCRdb names TRBD1, which stays unverified in the absence of DNA. This CDR3 has 15 amino acids. From germline, CDR1 is MNHNS and CDR2 SASEGT. The CDR3 reads CASSEAGTANEKLFF.

This chain uses TRBV25-1 with TRBJ1-2; TCRdb's D call, TRBD1, is unchecked because there is no DNA. There are 16 residues in the CDR3. Germline lookup yields CDR1 MGHDK and CDR2 SYGVNS. The CDR3 sequence is CASSEYGTLELEGYTF.

This chain joins TRBV30 and TRBJ1-5; TCRdb's D gene call, TRBD1, goes unchecked for lack of DNA. CDR3 length equals 13 residues. The germline V gene has CDR1 GTSNPN and CDR2 SVGIG (reference sequence). This CDR3 is CAWGRDGDQPQHF.